A selection of T cell receptor beta chains follows, all from one sample in a study of early T cells in non-severe SARS-CoV-2 infection. MiXCR, applied by TCRdb to the 5' RACE reads, yields one record per CDR3 protein. The sample includes tens of thousands of distinct CDR3 sequences, around 10% seen only once; the top ten take under 7%. Sequenced here: whole blood, sampled at baseline. The receptor set was obtained from an adult who was a healthcare worker with PCR-confirmed SARS-CoV-2 infection or an uninfected control (not recorded which). The CDR3 runs from the conserved cysteine through the conserved F or W. D genes are given only for firm matches. Some rows have no size entry. The others give once, few or many, or a class for an expanded clone.

V: TRBV18
D: .
J: TRBJ2-3
size: few
DNA: TGTGCCAGCTCACCAGCGACCGCGCCAGATACGCAGTATTTT
CDR3: CASSPATAPDTQYF

V: TRBV7-6
D: TRBD1
J: TRBJ2-7
size: many
DNA: TGTGCCAGCAGCCCTAGCCCTGGGACAGGGGATGCCTACGAGCAGTACTTC
CDR3: CASSPSPGTGDAYEQYF

V: TRBV12-3/TRBV12-4
D: .
J: TRBJ2-1
size: .
DNA: TGTGCCAGCAGTTTAGCCGGCCCAGGAGGGGGCCTCCTCGGGGTGTACAATGAGCAGTTCTTC
CDR3: CASSLAGPGGGLLGVYNEQFF

V: TRBV7-9
D: TRBD1
J: TRBJ2-7
size: few
DNA: TGTGCCAGCAGCCCCCCCGGGACAGGGTATTACGAGCAGTACTTC
CDR3: CASSPPGTGYYEQYF

V: TRBV5-1
D: .
J: TRBJ1-5
size: many
DNA: TGCGCCAGCAGATCGGTCAGGGATTGGGGTAAGCCCCAGCATTTT
CDR3: CASRSVRDWGKPQHF

V: TRBV2
D: .
J: TRBJ2-7
size: few
DNA: TGTGCCAGCAGTGAACGAGACAGTATCTCCTACGAGCAGTACTTC
CDR3: CASSERDSISYEQYF

V: TRBV3-1
D: .
J: TRBJ1-6
size: .
DNA: TGTGCCAGCAGCCAAGATAGGTTTTCCTATAATTCACCCCTCCACTTT
CDR3: CASSQDRFSYNSPLHF

V: TRBV30
D: .
J: TRBJ1-2
size: few
DNA: TGTGCCTGGACCCCCTTGGCCGTCTATGGCTACACCTTC
CDR3: CAWTPLAVYGYTF

V: TRBV7-9
D: .
J: TRBJ2-1
size: many
DNA: TGTGCCAGCAGCCCGGGCTACTCCTACAATGAGCAGTTCTTC
CDR3: CASSPGYSYNEQFF

V: TRBV5-1
D: .
J: TRBJ2-1
size: .
DNA: TGCGCCAGCAGCCCGGATGCCCCCTCCTACAATGAGCAGTTCTTC
CDR3: CASSPDAPSYNEQFF

V: TRBV21-1
D: .
J: TRBJ2-3
size: many
DNA: TGTGCCAGCAGCAACAACAGGCGGCGCGGCACAGATACGCAGTATTTT
CDR3: CASSNNRRRGTDTQYF